This TCR beta chain was sequenced for a study of cytomegalovirus exposure and HLA in healthy donors (dated by TCRdb to the late 2010s). Regarding the study in general: In an earlier analysis of fewer than 750 of the donors, around 290 Gb of sequence data and 120 million or so unique TCR beta sequences from 180 million or so T cells were reported. The study combined high-throughput TCR immunosequencing, statistical association of individual TCRs with disease status, and machine learning to predict cytomegalovirus infection status. Class I and class II HLA loci were covered by the typing at four-digit resolution. All discovery cohort repertoires had been generated using a single sequencing platform. To study patterns of TCR occurrence, a later analysis re-analyzed previously published TCR beta repertoires from 500 to 850 donors and added high-resolution HLA genotyping. In a later genetic analysis, genome-wide SNP genotypes for about three fifths of the 666 donors were used, and that subset was treated as a discovery cohort. Donor age, sex, ethnicity and CMV serostatus were collected together with the repertoire data. About 5 DR-DQ haplotypes were handled as single units for association and clustering, since linkage in the cohort was strong. The study used immunosequencing to profile the T cell repertoires of several hundred subjects and linked those repertoires to cytomegalovirus serostatus. To decide whether each TCR beta V gene segment behaved as functional or pseudogenic, an earlier analysis of some 600 of the donors relied on high-throughput TCR beta sequencing. The genetic ancestry cluster associated with self-reported Caucasian donors included around 76% of the roughly 390 genotyped donors. The study was designed to test whether signatures of past pathogen exposure could be identified by cataloging public T cell receptors. Among under 450 genotyped donors of the cohort, an average of approximately 240,000 unique TCR beta nucleotide sequences were sequenced per donor, roughly 20% of them non-productive. Approximately 310 gigabases of sequencing data and roughly 90 million unique TCR sequences were included in an early release covering about 700 HLA-typed donors. Besides the first cohort of roughly 640 subjects, a separate validation cohort made up of over 95 different subjects was used. The number of donors typed differed by locus, with roughly 629-640 for A, B, C, DRB1 and DQB1, more than 500 for DQA1, approximately 580 for DPA1, and roughly 450 for DPB1. Rather than using new phenotypic data, the later analysis identified candidate immune exposures from TCR beta sequences and from how often those sequences occurred across donors. What the authors observed across the whole study: Correlated functional status among segregating V segments might reflect linkage disequilibrium, but an unknown experimental factor could not be ruled out. Strong co-occurrence of HLA alleles, especially DR and DQ, made assigning TCR associations to individual alleles difficult. The only immune exposure information available for the cohort was CMV serostatus. A total of 150 to 200 TCR beta chains were listed by the study as associated with cytomegalovirus. Most CMV-associated TCR beta chains appeared to be HLA-restricted in a later analysis, and the HLA associations seemed to be driven largely by CMV exposure. A few of the identified cytomegalovirus-associated TCR beta chains were confirmed in vitro to be specific for cytomegalovirus antigens. The classifier was reported to diagnose cytomegalovirus status with high specificity and sensitivity in both the original cohort and the validation cohort. Specific HLA alleles were associated with roughly 17,000 TCR beta sequences at a false discovery rate of 0.05 in a later analysis. Only TCR beta chains were sequenced in this cohort, and the absence of alpha or paired-chain data limited detectable features. Because some donors lacked HLA typing at each locus, the association tests relied only on the typed subset. Most TCR sequences were seen in very few donors, while some public TCRs were found in many individuals. Because the 87-base-pair reads could not distinguish some IMGT-functional V segments, including TRBV6-2 and TRBV6-3, those segments were excluded. A later analysis reported that several top co-occurrence clusters appeared linked to parvovirus B19, influenza, CMV and Epstein-Barr virus. Presence/absence analyses assumed roughly uniform sequencing depth across donors, an assumption that may not hold. A further reported finding was that TCR beta sequences accurately predicted the HLA-A and HLA-B alleles for most subjects in the first cohort. According to a later genetic analysis, donors in an Asian-associated ancestry cluster had fewer N-insertions in productive TCRs than the approximately 690-donor mean. Because counts were too low, some 16 rarely observed V segments, including chromosome 9 orphons, were excluded from the earlier analysis of a few hundred of the donors. In an earlier analysis of 500 to 650 of the donors, most TCR beta V segments appeared in productive rearrangements about 90% or about 30% of the time, broadly matching IMGT annotations. In a later analysis, TCR association rates were found to vary across HLA loci, with the most associated TCRs seen for DRB1 alleles and the fewest for HLA-C alleles. V-gene and J-gene trimming of TCR beta chains was associated with a missense DCLRE1C variant in a later genetic analysis, and the association was replicated in an independent cohort. A cluster of highly shared sequence variants was judged likely to be a technical artifact of the sequencing pipeline. A later analysis found that HLA-associated TCR beta chains were more clonally expanded and had lower generation probabilities than equally common non-associated chains. It was suggested by the authors that the approach could potentially be generalized to other disease states and immunological phenotypes.

The germline ends are 10 bases apart after V is trimmed by 6 bases and J by 1 base. Taken from cysteine to phenylalanine, the CDR3 has 13 residues. This entry keeps only the CDR3 DNA: 39 bases, framed from base 1. The germline V gene encodes CDR1 MNHNS and CDR2 SASEGT. This clone was observed a few times. Its antigen target is currently unknown. No base qualities exist here, and no much larger clone lies one base off it. The cohort was made up of hundreds of healthy bone marrow donors. At the time of sampling, all cohort members were nominally healthy, though unrecorded immune exposures were likely present. The donor was CMV seropositive and belonged to the group of 270 or so seropositive cohort members. A peripheral blood sample was collected from each donor, and TCR beta sequencing was performed on peripheral blood mononuclear cells. Genomic DNA was extracted from the blood cell samples with the Qiagen DNeasy Blood Extraction Kit.

To prepare the library, the immunoSEQ multiplex PCR assay was applied. A mixture of 60 forward primers for TCR Vbeta segments and 13 reverse primers for TCR Jbeta segments was used in the multiplex PCR. The CDR3 region of rearranged TCR beta genes was amplified from genomic DNA with a multiplex PCR assay. The Illumina HiSeq System was used to sequence the amplified TCR beta libraries as 87-base-pair reads. In the original analysis: In a later analysis, about 80 million unique TCR beta chains were counted across the 500 to 850 repertoires, and roughly 11 million of these chains were shared by at least two donors. A nearest-neighbor algorithm error-corrected the raw reads and collapsed the reads into unique sequences, merging closely related sequences to remove PCR and sequencing errors. CDR3 sequences were aligned to IMGT reference sequences to assign V, D and J gene segments. For a sequence to be retained, a match of at least six nucleotides to both a V gene segment and a J gene segment was required. A rearrangement counted as productive if the CDR3 had no stop codons and remained in frame with V and J, and every other rearrangement counted as non-productive. CDR3 was defined by IMGT convention, running from the second conserved V-encoded cysteine to the conserved J-encoded phenylalanine. The earlier analysis of about 640 of the donors excluded any sequence lacking an unambiguous match to a single V gene segment. An earlier analysis of 500 to 600 of the donors classified V segments as functional when productive rearrangements were above 56.7% and as segregating when the standard deviation between donors was above 5%. A statistical classification framework was developed to diagnose cytomegalovirus status using the catalog of TCR beta chain sequences. V and J gene assignment, in a later analysis, came from comparing TCR nucleotide sequences with IMGT/GENE-DB human TR gene sequences. A later analysis assigned CDR3 sequences and most-parsimonious VDJ recombination scenarios with the TCRdist pipeline. A later analysis defined each TCR beta chain by its CDR3 amino acid sequence plus V-gene family, and excluded reads lacking a unique V-gene family. A later analysis removed several hundred highly shared, low-generation-probability nucleotide sequences to deal with suspected cross-contamination and a sequencing artifact. For each public chain, a later analysis derived a clonal expansion index from normalized ranks of inferred template counts within each repertoire. In a later analysis, generation probabilities were computed using a VDJ recombination model fitted to out-of-frame rearrangements, and the results were checked against IGoR. In a later analysis, hypergeometric tests were used to score TCR-TCR, TCR-HLA and TCR-CMV co-occurrence, with a repertoire-size bias correction applied to TCR pairs. A later analysis estimated false discovery rates by permuting HLA or CMV assignments 20 times. In a later analysis, co-occurring TCRs were grouped with DBSCAN, and TCRdist sequence similarity was added when clustering was performed within HLA-allele-positive subsets. Repertoires with fewer than 30,000 or more than 120,000 public chains, plus five repertoires with anomalous nucleotide sharing, were excluded from co-occurrence clustering. The clones in this table, taken by TCRdb from immuneACCESS, are in-frame only. Not every clone is retained; where verified, under half of the shortfall comes from an unresolved V gene, and the cause of the rest is unknown. The DNA was the basis for D and trimming; V, J and clone size are from that table. The sample table lists 50,000 to 65,000 clones, roughly 72% of them with a count of one. The biggest ten clones account for roughly 22% of the sample.

Sequenced input: PBMCs. The TCR was taken from a woman in her 50s in good health and CMV-seropositive. The chain employs TRBV6-1 and TRBJ2-7; the D gene identity is not certain. The nucleotide sequence is TGTGCCAGCAGGCCGGGTTCGTCCTACGAGCAGTACTTC. Translated, it gives CASRPGSSYEQYF.